The 5 T cell receptor beta chains reported below all come from one sample, sequenced in a study of beta chain features in type 1 diabetes. Whole-study findings and limits: All four CD4+ subsets of Type 1 diabetes patients contained TCRB CDR3s that were moderately but significantly shorter.

Expressed TCRB transcripts were sequenced because the entire RNA isolate underwent reverse transcription. This table comes from immunoSEQ multiplex PCR, and its TCRdb copy is limited to in-frame clones, with some not included. Of fewer than 110,000 clones listed, around 30% are singletons. Their recognized antigens are unknown. Sequencing was done on a sample of central memory CD4+ T cells from blood. These receptors came from a woman under 30 with type 1 diabetes.

This chain joins TRBV19 and TRBJ1-5, with TRBD1 matching 8 bases. The V segment lost 1 base and the J segment 6 bases; nucleotides outside the gene matches: 14. Germline-derived CDR1 and CDR2 are LNHDA and SQIVND (reference sequence). The CDR3 totals 18 residues. The CDR3: CASSIVLPSGQAFQPQHF. The CDR3 region has the DNA TGTGCCAGTAGTATAGTACTGCCCTCGGGACAGGCCTTTCAGCCCCAGCATTTT.

The chain combines TRBV19 with TRBJ2-7, with 10 positions matching TRBD1. CDR1 LNHDA and CDR2 SQIVND come from the germline V gene (reference sequence). Trimming at V came to 11 bases and at J to 4 bases, leaving 11 bases not matched to a gene. The CDR3 length is 14 residues. The CDR3 region is CASFSGQGTYEQYF. The CDR3 DNA reads as TGTGCCTCATTCTCGGGACAGGGGACTTACGAGCAGTACTTC.

The CDR3 here is CASTQDRGGENEQFF. CDR3 DNA sequence: TGTGCCAGTACCCAGGACAGGGGTGGTGAGAATGAGCAGTTCTTC. The chain joins TRBV19 to TRBJ2-1; 9 bases map to TRBD1. Unmatched junction bases numbered 11, after V lost 7 bases and J lost 7 bases. The germline V gene has CDR1 LNHDA and CDR2 SQIVND (reference sequence). This CDR3 comprises 15 residues.

There are a few counts of this clone. V is TRBV10-3 and J is TRBJ2-3; no clear D gene. The assigned J gene may be wrong: the sequence end matches TRBJ2-5 better. Germline CDR1 and CDR2: ENHRY and SYGVKD. The CDR3 covers 13 residues. The CDR3 region is CATHQTSAETQYF. The DNA of the CDR3 is TGTGCCACACATCAGACCTCCGCGGAGACCCAGTACTTC.

The chain links TRBV6-6 to TRBJ2-3, with D unclear. Trimming removed 4 bases at V and 1 base at J, with 6 bases between. Looked up from germline, CDR1 is MNHNY and CDR2 is SVGAGI (reference sequence). CDR3 length: 13 residues. This CDR3 is CASSFEGTDTQYF. The CDR3 DNA reads TGTGCCAGCAGTTTTGAGGGCACAGATACGCAGTATTTT.